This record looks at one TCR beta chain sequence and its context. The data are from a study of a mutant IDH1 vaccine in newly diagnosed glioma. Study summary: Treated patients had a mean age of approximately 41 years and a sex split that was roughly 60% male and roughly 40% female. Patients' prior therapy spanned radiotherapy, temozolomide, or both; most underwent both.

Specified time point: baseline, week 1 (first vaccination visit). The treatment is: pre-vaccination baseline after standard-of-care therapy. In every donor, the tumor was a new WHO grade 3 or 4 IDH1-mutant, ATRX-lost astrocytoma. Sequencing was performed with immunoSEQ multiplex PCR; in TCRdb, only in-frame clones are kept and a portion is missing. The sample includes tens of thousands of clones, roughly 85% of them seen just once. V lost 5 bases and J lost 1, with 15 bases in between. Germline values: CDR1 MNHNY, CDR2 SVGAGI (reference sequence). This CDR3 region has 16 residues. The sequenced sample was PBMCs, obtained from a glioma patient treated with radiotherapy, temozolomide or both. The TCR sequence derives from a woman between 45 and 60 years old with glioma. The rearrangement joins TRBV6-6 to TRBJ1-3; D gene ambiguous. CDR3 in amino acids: CASSRPGLGSGNTIYF. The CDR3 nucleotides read TGTGCCAGCAGTCGGCCGGGATTGGGTTCTGGAAACACCATATATTTT.